This TCR beta chain stems from a study of T cells in localized non-small cell lung cancer. Only in-frame clones appear in the TCRdb table, and some are missing; sequencing was by immunoSEQ multiplex PCR. The repertoire holds 4,000 to 5,000 clones, with 25% to 35% as singletons. Of note for this clone: The antigen is not known.

Germline loops: CDR1 LNHDA, CDR2 SQIVND (reference sequence). CDR3 size: 14 residues. The V gene lost 4 bases and the J gene lost 2 bases, with 10 bases spanning the gap. General observations from the study: A denser population of T cells in blood accompanied longer overall survival.

This chain joins TRBV19 and TRBJ2-3; no reliable D call. The sample here was lung tumor tissue, taken before any cancer treatment. The origin of this receptor is a man aged 40 to 75 with stage II lung adenocarcinoma. The CDR3 DNA follows: TGTGCCAGTAGTACTGGCCCCGCCACAGATACGCAGTATTTT. Its translation is CASSTGPATDTQYF.